The 3 T cell receptor beta chains reported below all come from one sample, sequenced in a study of beta chain features in type 1 diabetes. General observations from the study: Significant though moderate, a shortening of TCRB CDR3s appeared in all four CD4+ subsets of Type 1 diabetes patients.

The study reverse transcribed the entire isolated RNA, so it sequenced expressed TCRB transcripts. Generated by immunoSEQ multiplex PCR, the TCRdb table keeps only in-frame clones and is missing some. The sample gives some 120,000 clones, about 18% of which show up once; 2.6% is in the top ten. These TCRs are of unknown antigen specificity. The sample taken for sequencing was central memory CD4+ T cells from blood. The receptors come from a man younger than 35 with type 1 diabetes.

CDR3 sequence: CASSPLGLDQPQHF. In nucleotides, the CDR3 is TGTGCCAGCTCACCATTGGGGCTAGATCAGCCCCAGCATTTT. The chain combines TRBV18 with TRBJ1-5; possible D gene TRBD1, 5 bases. The ends were cut back, 2 bases at V and 5 bases at J, with 10 bases in the middle. The CDR3 is 14 amino acids. Germline lookup yields CDR1 KGHSH and CDR2 LQKENI.

The chain uses TRBV20-1 and TRBJ2-7; D is uncertain. The CDR3 consists of 10 residues. V was shortened by 4 bases and J by 3 bases, with 4 bases between the two germline ends. Looked up from germline, CDR1 is DFQATT and CDR2 is SNEGSKA (reference sequence). The DNA of the CDR3 is TGCAGTGCTAAGAACTACGAGCAGTACTTC. It encodes CSAKNYEQYF.

This clone was seen ten or more times. The chain recombines TRBV19 with TRBJ2-7, with 8 nucleotides matching TRBD1. CDR1 LNHDA and CDR2 SQIVND come from the germline V gene (reference sequence). The V and J ends lost 7 bases and 4 bases, in that order; junction bases with no gene match: 9. The CDR3 spans 14 residues. CDR3 amino acids: CASINRDRRYEQYF. CDR3 bases: TGTGCCAGTATCAACCGGGACAGGCGATACGAGCAGTACTTC.